A single sample gave rise to the 5 T cell receptor beta chains below, sequenced in a study of T cells in Graves' hyperthyroidism and ophthalmopathy. There were TCR beta CDR3 regions amplified from RNA transcripts. A set of HTBI primers served as the primers for a first-round RT-PCR of the TCR CDR3. MiXCR was run by TCRdb on the multiplex PCR reads, yielding one entry per CDR3 protein. The sample shows 600,000 or so distinct CDR3 sequences, 14% of them seen only once. Sequencing was carried out using blood. These receptors originate from a woman in her forties or fifties with Graves' ophthalmopathy.

The sample holds a few counts of this clonotype. V is TRBV20-1 and J is TRBJ2-7; D is ambiguous. Per germline, CDR1 DFQATT and CDR2 SNEGSKA (reference sequence). The CDR3 totals 14 residues. Deletions cut 3 bases from V and 2 bases from J, with 14 bases between. The CDR3 is CSASGPSVPYEQYF. CDR3 DNA: TGCAGTGCTAGTGGGCCCAGCGTTCCCTACGAGCAGTACTTC.

At least ten counts were recorded for this clonotype. The chain uses TRBV20-1 and TRBJ1-1; D call uncertain. The CDR3 sequence is 13 residues long. Per germline, CDR1 DFQATT and CDR2 SNEGSKA (reference sequence). V lost 0 bases, J lost 1 base, and 6 bases lay in between. In nucleotides, the CDR3 is TGCAGTGCTAGAGACAGAACGAACACTGAAGCTTTCTTT. This encodes CSARDRTNTEAFF.

This clonotype has only one observation. This chain joins TRBV12-3 or TRBV12-4 and TRBJ2-1, with 11 bases identical to TRBD2. This CDR3 is 15 amino acids long. Trimming removed 7 bases from V and 5 bases from J; junction bases left unmatched: 7. CDR3: CASTPTSGGDNEQFF. The DNA of the CDR3 is TGTGCCAGCACCCCAACTAGCGGGGGAGACAATGAGCAGTTCTTC.

This clonotype was seen a few times. This chain links TRBV10-3 with TRBJ2-7; TRBD2 agrees at 8 bases. V shed 8 bases, J shed 6 bases, and the junction held 9 bases outside the gene matches. The CDR3 is made up of 13 amino acids. Germline V gene lookup returns CDR1 ENHRY and CDR2 SYGVKD. The CDR3 protein is CAISNSGDSEQYF. DNA for the CDR3: TGTGCCATCTCGAATAGCGGGGACTCCGAGCAGTACTTC.

This clonotype was counted ten times or more. This rearrangement joins TRBV18 to TRBJ2-7; 8 nucleotides line up with TRBD1. This CDR3 is built from 14 residues. Unmatched junction bases numbered 3, after V lost 2 bases and J lost 3 bases. CDR1 is KGHSH, CDR2 LQKENI, per germline. CDR3 nucleotides: TGTGCCAGCTCACCATCCGGGACAGGCTACGAGCAGTACTTC. This encodes CASSPSGTGYEQYF.